This TCR beta chain was captured in a study of Graves' ophthalmopathy and Graves' hyperthyroidism. Looking at the study overall: Peripheral blood samples were taken at initial diagnosis, before any treatment.

Amplification targeted the TCR beta CDR3 regions, with RNA transcripts as the source material. Investigators did first-round RT-PCR with HTBI primers, then second-round multiplex PCR. TCRdb independently ran MiXCR on the multiplex PCR reads; one entry per CDR3 protein. This sample carries hundreds of thousands of distinct CDR3 sequences, 22% of them seen once, and the ten largest clones take around 7%. The CDR3 covers 16 residues. Hyperthyroidism is called stable when no ophthalmopathy develops within 18 months of follow-up. Patients in the hyperthyroidism group, adults aged 18 to 65, were newly diagnosed, under 2 months' duration. In this sample, this clonotype turned up a few times. What it binds is not known. The junction and the germline gene differ at one end; a read error may be behind it. Whole-study results and caveats: Among thyroid clonotypes expanded above 0.001 frequency, most also appeared in blood.

The sequencing input was peripheral blood. The rearrangement links TRBV12-3 or TRBV12-4 to TRBJ2-2, with D possibly being TRBD2 (6 bases). The receptor was derived from a woman in her late teens or twenties with stable Graves' hyperthyroidism. Some clones in this sample may be carry-over from other donors' samples. The CDR3 DNA sequence: TGTGCCAGCAGGTTTGGACGATACGGAGGGACCGGGGAGCTGCTTTTT. Its translation: CASRFGRYGGTGELLF.